The 5 T cell receptor beta chains below come from one sample, sequenced in a study of beta chain features in type 1 diabetes. Isolated RNA was reverse transcribed in full, so expressed TCRB transcripts were sequenced. This table comes from immunoSEQ multiplex PCR, and its TCRdb copy is limited to in-frame clones, with some not included. In the table there are around 16,000 clones, around 59% of which are singletons. The sample comprised stem cell memory CD4+ T cells from blood. The receptors shown here come from a young woman in good health.

This clone was counted once. The rearrangement uses TRBV6-6 and TRBJ2-7; D perhaps matches TRBD1 (6 bases). CDR1 MNHNY and CDR2 SVGAGI come from the germline V gene (reference sequence). The CDR3 length is 12 residues. The V end lost 5 bases, the J end lost 3 bases, and 8 bases lay between the germline ends. The CDR3: CASSKTGYEQYF. DNA for the CDR3: TGTGCCAGCAGTAAGACAGGCTACGAGCAGTACTTC.

The chain joins TRBV9 to TRBJ2-7; D is perhaps TRBD1 (5 bases). This CDR3 is 13 amino acids long. CDR1 and CDR2 (germline): SGDLS, YYNGEE. Between the trimmed V and J ends, which lost 3 bases and 6 bases, there was a span of 13 bases. Written as DNA, the CDR3 is TGTGCCAGCAGCGACAGGTACTCCCCCGAGCAGTACTTC. This gives the protein CASSDRYSPEQYF.

The gene calls are TRBV30 and TRBJ2-5; D is undetermined. Germline values: CDR1 GTSNPN, CDR2 SVGIG (reference sequence). The CDR3 loop spans 13 amino acids. V lost 1 base and J lost 0, with 6 bases in between. The CDR3 DNA reads TGTGCCTGGAGTGGTCAGTACCAAGAGACCCAGTACTTC. Its protein is CAWSGQYQETQYF.

The chain couples TRBV29-1 to TRBJ2-1, with 10 bases matching TRBD2. The germline CDR1 and CDR2 sequences are SQVTM and ANQGSEA. This CDR3 comprises 16 residues. J gave up 4 bases and V 3 bases, and 9 bases lay outside the gene matches. As DNA, the CDR3 is TGCAGCGTTGATAGGTGGCTAGCGGGAGAGTACAATGAGCAGTTCTTC. This gives the protein CSVDRWLAGEYNEQFF.

This clone turned up a few times. The chain joins TRBV28 to TRBJ2-1; D perhaps matches TRBD1 (5 bases). Germline lookup yields CDR1 MDHEN and CDR2 SYDVKM. The CDR3 has 16 residues. Between the trimmed V and J ends, which lost 7 bases and 1 base, there was a span of 17 bases. The CDR3: CASNFFGTGSYNEQFF. The DNA for the CDR3 is TGTGCCAGCAATTTTTTCGGTACAGGTTCCTACAATGAGCAGTTCTTC.